The 18 T cell receptor beta chains listed next were all sequenced from one sample in a study of T cell changes during pregnancy in multiple sclerosis. Sequencing used immunoSEQ multiplex PCR; TCRdb keeps in-frame clones, though not all of them. The sample shows some 22,000 clones, 70% to 90% of them seen only once. Sequences were derived from CD8+ T cells from peripheral blood mononuclear cells, sampled before pregnancy. The receptors were gathered from a female donor with multiple sclerosis, enrolled in a pregnancy study.

The J gene is TRBJ2-1, the V gene TRBV6-6; 7 bases agree with TRBD2. The CDR3 sequence is 13 residues long. Per the germline V gene, CDR1 is MNHNY and CDR2 is SVGAGI (reference sequence). Trimming took 6 bases from V and 10 from J; bases not matched to a gene: 9. For the CDR3, the DNA is TGTGCCAGCAGCACAGGACTAGTCTACGAGCAGTTCTTC. Its translation: CASSTGLVYEQFF.

J is TRBJ2-7 and V is TRBV2; TRBD2 matches at 12 bases. The CDR3 contains 16 residues. With 7 bases clipped from V and 3 bases from J, the junction kept 10 bases outside the gene matches. Germline CDR1 reads SNHLY; CDR2 reads FYNNEI. CDR3 nucleotides: TGTGCCAGCAACCCTCTAGCGGGAGGGTCTCTCTACGAGCAGTACTTC. Protein: CASNPLAGGSLYEQYF.

The V call is TRBV7-8, the J call TRBJ2-7; 12 bases are shared with TRBD1. This CDR3 region has 16 residues. CDR1 SGHVS and CDR2 FQNEAQ come from the germline V gene. J was trimmed by 0 bases and V by 5 bases; bases with no gene match: 5. Written as DNA, the CDR3 is TGTGCCAGCAGCGAAAAGGGACAGGGGGCCTCCTACGAGCAGTACTTC. It is translated as CASSEKGQGASYEQYF.

The sample holds one count of this clone. The chain recombines TRBV7-3 with TRBJ1-1, with a tentative D call TRBD1 (6 bases). This CDR3 comprises 14 residues. From germline, CDR1 is SGHTA and CDR2 FQGTGA. Trimming removed 5 bases from V and 5 bases from J, with 15 bases in between. The CDR3 region has the DNA TGTGCCAGCAGCCCTAGGCGGGGGCCAACTGAAGCTTTCTTT. Amino acid sequence: CASSPRRGPTEAFF.

This rearrangement joins TRBV9 to TRBJ2-7, with 7 bases identical to TRBD2. The germline V gene encodes CDR1 SGDLS and CDR2 YYNGEE. The CDR3 sequence is 16 residues long. Trimming at V came to 0 bases and at J to 6 bases, leaving 12 bases not matched to a gene. The CDR3 DNA follows: TGTGCCAGCAGCGTAGGGGCGGGAGTTTTCTCCGGCGAGCAGTACTTC. Protein sequence: CASSVGAGVFSGEQYF.

V is TRBV4-1 and J is TRBJ1-5; no clear D. The CDR3 runs 14 residues. Trimming stripped 5 bases from V and 0 bases from J, with 8 bases between. Germline-derived CDR1 and CDR2 are MGHRA and YSYEKL. CDR3 coding DNA: TGCGCCAGCAGCGGTGGACTTAGCAATCAGCCCCAGCATTTT. It specifies CASSGGLSNQPQHF.

This sequence joins TRBV27 and TRBJ2-3, with a possible D match to TRBD1 (6 bases). This CDR3 spans 13 amino acids. V was trimmed by 9 bases and J by 4 bases, leaving 14 bases between them. The germline V gene encodes CDR1 MNHEY and CDR2 SMNVEV (reference sequence). DNA of the CDR3: TGTGCCAGTCAAGGGGGTCTGCCAGATACGCAGTATTTT. This encodes CASQGGLPDTQYF.

V usage is TRBV6-4 and J usage is TRBJ1-2; D remains unclear. Germline values: CDR1 MRHNA, CDR2 SNTAGT. Trimming pared 2 bases from V and 7 bases from J, leaving 17 bases between. The CDR3 is 15 residues long. The CDR3 reads CASSDADAPVSGYTF. The CDR3 DNA reads as TGTGCCAGCAGTGACGCGGATGCCCCCGTGAGTGGCTACACCTTC.

The chain joins TRBV27 to TRBJ1-1; TRBD1 matches at 9 bases. The CDR3 has 15 residues. From germline, CDR1 is MNHEY and CDR2 SMNVEV (reference sequence). The V and J ends lost 3 bases and 1 base, in that order; junction bases with no gene match: 3. The CDR3 DNA follows: TGTGCCAGCAGTTTCGGGACAGGGACGAACACTGAAGCTTTCTTT. Protein sequence: CASSFGTGTNTEAFF.

This clone was recorded a few times. The chain uses TRBV6-1 and TRBJ1-5, with a tentative D call TRBD1 (6 bases). In germline, CDR1 is MNHNS, CDR2 SASEGT. Trimming took 6 bases from V and 6 from J, leaving 15 bases between them. The CDR3 spans 14 residues. CDR3 nucleotide sequence: TGTGCCAGCAGAGAAACAGGGTCGGGTCAGCCCCAGCATTTT. Translated: CASRETGSGQPQHF.

The chain joins TRBV21-1 to TRBJ2-5; the DNA was not used to check the table's D call, TRBD2. TRBV21-1 is designated a pseudogene. The CDR3 extends over 14 amino acids. CDR3 protein: CASSEGLREETQYF. CDR3 coding DNA: TGTGCCAGCTCTGAAGGGTTGAGGGAAGAGACCCAGTACTTC.

V usage is TRBV5-1 and J usage is TRBJ1-1; 11 nucleotides agree with TRBD1. This CDR3 comprises 14 residues. After removal of 4 bases from V and 4 bases from J, the junction contained 3 bases not matched to a gene. CDR1 and CDR2 from the germline V gene are SGHRS and YFSETQ. CDR3 bases: TGCGCCAGCAGCGTCGGGACAGGGGGCACTGAAGCTTTCTTT. Translating gives CASSVGTGGTEAFF. The variable domain in full, with the rest retrieved from reference TRBV5-1 and TRBJ1-1, is KAGVTQTPRYLIKTRGQQVTLSCSPISGHRSVSWYQQTPGQGLQFLFEYFSETQRNKGNFPGRFSGRQFSNSRSEMNVSTLELGDSALYLCASSVGTGGTEAFFGQGTRLTVV.

V usage is TRBV5-1 and J usage is TRBJ2-1; 8 nucleotides align to TRBD2. With V trimmed by 5 bases and J by 3 bases, 10 bases remained unmatched. There are 16 residues in the CDR3. The germline V gene encodes CDR1 SGHRS and CDR2 YFSETQ. CDR3 nucleotides: TGCGCCAGCAGTCTTAGCGGGGAACTGTTCTACAATGAGCAGTTCTTC. This gives the protein CASSLSGELFYNEQFF.

This chain links TRBV27 with TRBJ2-1, with a tentative D call TRBD2 (7 bases). Germline CDR1 is MNHEY and CDR2 is SMNVEV (reference sequence). V lost 5 bases to trimming and J lost 1 base, with 24 bases between them. This CDR3 is built from 19 residues. CDR3 sequence: CASSPRGAVSGISYNEQFF. CDR3 bases: TGTGCCAGCAGTCCCAGGGGCGCGGTAAGCGGGATTTCCTACAATGAGCAGTTCTTC.

CDR3 sequence: CAWREQGLTEAFF. In DNA form, the CDR3 reads TGTGCCTGGAGAGAACAGGGGCTAACTGAAGCTTTCTTT. The chain uses TRBV30 and TRBJ1-1; 7 bases match TRBD1. J was trimmed by 5 bases and V by 3 bases; bases with no gene match: 6. Germline assignment: CDR1 GTSNPN and CDR2 SVGIG (reference sequence). The CDR3 sequence is 13 residues long.

This chain links TRBV6-6 with TRBJ2-1, with 8 bases that match TRBD2. Germline values: CDR1 MNHNY, CDR2 SVGAGI (reference sequence). This CDR3 contains 16 residues. With V trimmed by 5 bases and J by 3 bases, 9 bases remained unmatched. CDR3 sequence (DNA): TGTGCCAGCAGTCTAATAACTAGCGGTGACTACAATGAGCAGTTCTTC. Translating gives CASSLITSGDYNEQFF.

V is TRBV28 and J is TRBJ2-4, with TRBD1 matching 11 bases. Per the germline V gene, CDR1 is MDHEN and CDR2 is SYDVKM. The V and J ends lost 4 bases and 6 bases, in that order; junction bases with no gene match: 11. There are 17 residues in the CDR3. This CDR3 is CASSSGTGGGGINIQYF. CDR3 in DNA: TGTGCCAGCAGTTCGGGGACAGGGGGAGGTGGTATAAACATTCAGTACTTC.

The rearrangement links TRBV5-5 to TRBJ1-1, with unresolved D. CDR3 length equals 16 residues. Germline V CDR1 and CDR2: SGHKS, YYEKEE (reference sequence). Trimming removed 2 bases from V and 1 base from J, with 15 bases in between. The CDR3 nucleotides are TGTGCCAGCAGCTTCACTTCGGCCAGGTCGAACACTGAAGCTTTCTTT. Translated, it gives CASSFTSARSNTEAFF.